A selection of T cell receptor beta chains follows, all from one sample in a study of T cell repertoires in cytomegalovirus infection. TCRdb independently ran MiXCR on the reads; one entry per CDR3 protein. Among some 320,000 distinct CDR3 sequences, more than 8% were seen once, and the ten largest hold about 3.9%. The sequenced sample consisted of PBMCs. These receptors were taken from a human donor in good health (CMV status not recorded). Some clones in this sample may be carry-over from other donors' samples. The conserved cysteine and the conserved F or W are not part of the CDR3 here. A row's size may be missing; if present it is once, few, many or a size class.

J	V	size	CDR3
TRBJ1-2	TRBV28	few	ASSSWDPGQRLIYGYT
TRBJ2-1	TRBV6-8	-	ASSATSGRAVNEQF
TRBJ2-2	TRBV20-1	-	SARQDSNTGELF
TRBJ2-7	TRBV29-1	few	SVSGGYEQY
TRBJ1-5	TRBV6-6	few	ASSSSESNQPQH
TRBJ2-4	TRBV28	many	ASSFELLSKNIQY
TRBJ2-5	TRBV6-1	-	ASSEVEETQY
TRBJ2-3	TRBV12-3/TRBV12-4	-	ASSLIGRAADTQY
TRBJ1-1	TRBV5-1	few	ASSRGPTEAF
TRBJ2-1	TRBV6-1	-	ASSSVAGNVYNEQF
TRBJ2-7	TRBV28	few	ASSPSGLAYEQY
TRBJ2-5	TRBV7-2	medium-sized	ASSRPGRGETQY
TRBJ1-5	TRBV19	-	ASSFWDRYQPQH
TRBJ1-1	TRBV10-3	-	AIATGAMNTEAF
TRBJ1-4	TRBV27	-	ASSSASNHEKLF
TRBJ1-1	TRBV7-2	many	ASSYRDRGTVEAF
TRBJ1-4	TRBV7-2	many	ASSPDRGSEKLF
TRBJ2-2	TRBV27	few	ASSYHSNTGELF
TRBJ2-7	TRBV7-2	-	ASSLMGNEQY
TRBJ1-2	TRBV20-1	-	SARDKGEGGYT
TRBJ1-1	TRBV27	few	ASRVISWEAEAF
TRBJ1-1	TRBV7-2	few	ASSLTQGQGTEAF
TRBJ1-2	TRBV6-2/TRBV6-3	many	ASSYFRTDANYGYT
TRBJ2-1	TRBV4-2	few	ASSQDRAGYYNEQF
TRBJ2-1	TRBV7-2	many	ASSLEARLGAF
TRBJ2-7	TRBV7-2	few	ASSLPEGYEQY
TRBJ2-7	TRBV2	many	ASAGLAGGYEQY
TRBJ2-1	TRBV10-3	-	AISEYNEQF
TRBJ1-3	TRBV7-2	many	ASSSRTRSGNTIY
TRBJ1-6	TRBV25-1	many	ASRGQTNSPLH
TRBJ2-1	TRBV11-2	many	ASSPPRAYNEQF
TRBJ2-1	TRBV11-1	many	ASSQGERAGNEQF
TRBJ1-1	TRBV27	-	ASSPPRTGRSTEAF
TRBJ2-7	TRBV28	many	ASSPSGQGSSYEQY
TRBJ2-7	TRBV7-2	many	ASSLAWITYEQY
TRBJ1-4	TRBV20-1	few	SARDIRGQGEKLF
TRBJ2-5	TRBV7-2	many	ASSLASGGAQETQY
TRBJ2-5	TRBV15	-	ATSRVGGQETQY
TRBJ1-3	TRBV7-8	many	ASSAGTGNTIY
TRBJ1-2	TRBV7-2	-	ASSPSRQSSYGYT
TRBJ1-2	TRBV15	few	ATTDVGRTANYGYT
TRBJ2-1	TRBV7-2	many	ASSQRGSPKDEQF
TRBJ2-1	TRBV6-1	many	ASRFSSYNEQF
TRBJ2-5	TRBV7-2	many	ASSLGWGGTETQY
TRBJ1-2	TRBV15	few	ATSRDLVAGYGYT